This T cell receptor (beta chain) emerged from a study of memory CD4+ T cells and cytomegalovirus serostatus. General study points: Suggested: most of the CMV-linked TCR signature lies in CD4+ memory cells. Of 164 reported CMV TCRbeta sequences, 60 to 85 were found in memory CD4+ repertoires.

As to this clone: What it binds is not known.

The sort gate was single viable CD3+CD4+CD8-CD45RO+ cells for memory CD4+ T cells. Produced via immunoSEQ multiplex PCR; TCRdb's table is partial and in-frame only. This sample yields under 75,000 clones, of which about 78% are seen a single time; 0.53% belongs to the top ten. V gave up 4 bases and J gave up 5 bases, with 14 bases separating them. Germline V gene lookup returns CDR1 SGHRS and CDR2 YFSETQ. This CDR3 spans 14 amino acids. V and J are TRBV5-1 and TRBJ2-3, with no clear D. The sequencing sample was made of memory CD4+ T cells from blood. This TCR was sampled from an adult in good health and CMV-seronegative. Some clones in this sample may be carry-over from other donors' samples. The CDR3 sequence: CASSPGGTGDTQYF. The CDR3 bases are TGCGCCAGCAGCCCCGGCGGAACGGGAGATACGCAGTATTTT.